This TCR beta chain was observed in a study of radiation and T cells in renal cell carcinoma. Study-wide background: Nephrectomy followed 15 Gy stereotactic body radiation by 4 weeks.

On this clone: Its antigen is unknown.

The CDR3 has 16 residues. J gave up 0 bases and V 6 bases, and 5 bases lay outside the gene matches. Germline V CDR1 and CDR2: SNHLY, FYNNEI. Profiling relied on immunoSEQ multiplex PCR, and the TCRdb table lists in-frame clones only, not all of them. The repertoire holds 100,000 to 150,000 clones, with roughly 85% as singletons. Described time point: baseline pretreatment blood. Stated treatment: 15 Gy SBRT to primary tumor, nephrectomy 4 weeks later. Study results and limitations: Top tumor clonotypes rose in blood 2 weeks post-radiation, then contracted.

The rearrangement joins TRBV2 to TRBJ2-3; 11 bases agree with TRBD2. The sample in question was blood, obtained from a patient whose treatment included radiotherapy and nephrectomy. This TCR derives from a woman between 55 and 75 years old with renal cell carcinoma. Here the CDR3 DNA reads TGTGCCAGCAGGGTGGGACTAGCGGCTAGCACAGATACGCAGTATTTT. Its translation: CASRVGLAASTDTQYF.